A selection of T cell receptor beta chains follows, all from one sample in a study of vaccination and CD4 T cells after COVID-19. Their antigens remain unidentified. TCRdb re-called the PCR reads with MiXCR, one entry per CDR3 protein. Here the sample spans fewer than 15,000 distinct CDR3 sequences, 21% being singletons. The source material was CD4+ T cells from blood, cultured in vitro, sampled before SARS-CoV-2 vaccination. These receptors came from a human donor who received a COVID-19 vaccine. The conserved cysteine and the conserved F or W are not part of the CDR3 here. Fields, in order: J gene, V gene, D gene, CDR3 protein. A D gene is named only where the DNA matches it firmly.

TRBJ1-5	TRBV20-1	NA	SAREADQPQH
TRBJ1-1	TRBV7-6	NA	ASSLRQNTEAF
TRBJ1-2	TRBV27	NA	ASSFGGDYGYT
TRBJ1-1	TRBV10-2	NA	ASSEDANTEAF
TRBJ2-5	TRBV7-8	NA	ASSLEGPFGAETQY
TRBJ2-7	TRBV11-3	TRBD2	ASSPLGLAASYEQY
TRBJ1-1	TRBV10-2	NA	ASRPGNTEAF
TRBJ1-3	TRBV19	NA	ASSRAISGNTIY
TRBJ2-3	TRBV6-1	NA	ASSQTRDTQY
TRBJ2-5	TRBV2	NA	ASSEAGVRGETQY
TRBJ1-1	TRBV14	NA	ASSQEGNSFGEAF
TRBJ1-1	TRBV5-6	NA	ASSFGWNTEAF
TRBJ2-7	TRBV4-2	TRBD2	ASSPAAGDIYEQY
TRBJ2-2	TRBV2	NA	ASSAYGNTGELF
TRBJ1-6	TRBV30	TRBD1	ACEPGTGLSPLH
TRBJ2-3	TRBV20-1	TRBD1	SAGPGTGTDTQY
TRBJ1-5	TRBV7-9	NA	ANSLVGDQPQH
TRBJ1-2	TRBV5-4	NA	ASSLVGTANYGYT
TRBJ2-1	TRBV24-1	TRBD2	ATSASGGYNEQF
TRBJ1-1	TRBV10-1	NA	ASSQGSGSEAF
TRBJ1-2	TRBV7-3	TRBD1	ASSKDRGQDGYT
TRBJ1-1	TRBV5-1	TRBD1	ASSSGGPTEAF
TRBJ2-7	TRBV2	NA	ASSGYNRGGEQY
TRBJ2-3	TRBV6-1	TRBD2	ASSEGLAGGLMRKDTQY
TRBJ2-1	TRBV20-1	TRBD2	STTGTTHYNEQF
TRBJ1-1	TRBV6-5	NA	ASSYAGSRSEAF
TRBJ1-2	TRBV7-8	NA	ASSLGLRNGYT
TRBJ2-3	TRBV19	TRBD1	ASSIARDSLSTDTQY
TRBJ2-3	TRBV19	NA	ASSISGGTTDTQY
TRBJ2-5	TRBV7-2	NA	ASSLVTRHQETQY
TRBJ2-3	TRBV9	NA	ASSAAGLSTDTQY
TRBJ1-1	TRBV12-3/TRBV12-4	NA	ASSPEDYQLVNTEAF
TRBJ1-6	TRBV7-6	NA	ASSSESRVTNSPLH
TRBJ1-4	TRBV21-1	NA	ASSNGGFDEKLF
TRBJ2-6	TRBV19	NA	ASSGRFSGANVLT
TRBJ1-1	TRBV6-2/TRBV6-3	NA	ASSLHRETEAF
TRBJ2-7	TRBV30	NA	AWSVRQGFYEQY
TRBJ2-7	TRBV5-4	NA	ASSLQGPTYEQY
TRBJ2-5	TRBV5-1	NA	ASSLGPGIQETQY
TRBJ1-2	TRBV6-1	TRBD1	ASSSSPRGTDNYGYT
TRBJ1-2	TRBV20-1	TRBD1	SARTPTGSNYGYT
TRBJ1-6	TRBV20-1	TRBD1	SAREPTGSGNSPLH
TRBJ1-5	TRBV2	NA	ASSKTGSGNQPQH
TRBJ1-6	TRBV10-3	NA	AIRDTYNSPLH
TRBJ2-1	TRBV7-9	NA	ASSPPAIQGANEQF
TRBJ2-5	TRBV18	NA	ASSPGGRPETQY
TRBJ1-1	TRBV21-1	NA	ASSKEAGNTEAF
TRBJ1-2	TRBV5-4	TRBD1	ASKRTGGNYGYT
TRBJ2-4	TRBV25-1	NA	ASSGTGAKNIQY
TRBJ2-3	TRBV10-2	NA	ASRLPEIDTQY
TRBJ2-5	TRBV5-1	NA	ASKRAGSGETQY
TRBJ2-6	TRBV5-4	NA	ASSIGGPGANVLT
TRBJ1-5	TRBV19	TRBD1	ATSTPQGDQPQH